A selection of T cell receptor beta chains follows, all from one sample in a study of T cells after posttransplantation cyclophosphamide. Clones were sequenced by immunoSEQ multiplex PCR, and TCRdb holds only the in-frame ones, with some missing. The sample shows tens of thousands of clones, over 75% of them seen only once. Sequencing used CD4+ T cells sorted from blood, obtained 1903 days after a stem cell transplant with posttransplant cyclophosphamide. These receptors all stem from a female patient in her thirties or forties who received an allogeneic stem cell transplant from a related donor, was CMV-positive, and had no GVHD. Some T cells may be graft donor cells. CDR3s include the opening cysteine and the closing phenylalanine or tryptophan. A D gene is named only where the DNA matches it firmly. A row's size may be missing; if present it is once, few, many or a size class.

V	length	size	D	J	DNA	CDR3
TRBV6-5	15	once	NA	TRBJ2-3	TGTGCCAGCAGTTACTCGGGCCACCGCACAGATACGCAGTATTTT	CASSYSGHRTDTQYF
TRBV6-5	13	few	NA	TRBJ1-1	TGTGCCAGCACCCCGGGAGGGGACACTGAAGCTTTCTTT	CASTPGGDTEAFF
TRBV20-1	11	few	NA	TRBJ2-7	TGCAGTGCTAGAGGGGGAGGCGAGCAGTACTTC	CSARGGGEQYF
TRBV7-6	13	NA	NA	TRBJ1-5	TGTGCCACCGCAGCCCTCCTCGGGGGGCCCCAGCATTTT	CATAALLGGPQHF
TRBV19	15	NA	NA	TRBJ1-5	TGTGCCAGTAGTATATCGGACAGCCATAATCAGCCCCAGCATTTT	CASSISDSHNQPQHF
TRBV5-1	14	few	NA	TRBJ1-4	TGCGCCAGCACGGTAGACAGCTATAATGAAAAACTGTTTTTT	CASTVDSYNEKLFF
TRBV29-1	13	few	TRBD1	TRBJ1-1	TGCAGCGTTGAACCTACAGGGGGCACTGAAGCTTTCTTT	CSVEPTGGTEAFF
TRBV6-1	12	NA	NA	TRBJ2-7	TGTGCCAGCAGTGAAGTGGGCGATGAGCAGTACTTC	CASSEVGDEQYF
TRBV6-5	16	NA	TRBD2	TRBJ2-3	TGTGCCAGCAGTTATTCTAGCGGGGATAAGGGAAATACGCAGTATTTT	CASSYSSGDKGNTQYF
TRBV19	15	NA	NA	TRBJ2-3	TGTGCCAGTAGTATAGGCGGGGCCACCACAGATACGCAGTATTTT	CASSIGGATTDTQYF
TRBV19	13	NA	NA	TRBJ2-5	TGTGCCAGTAGTGGGTCGGGGATGGAGACCCAGTACTTC	CASSGSGMETQYF
TRBV10-1	16	few	TRBD1	TRBJ2-7	TGCGCCAGCAGACTCCCTGGGACAGTCGGACCTCAAGAGCAGTACTTC	CASRLPGTVGPQEQYF
TRBV19	14	NA	NA	TRBJ2-3	TGTGCCAGTAGTTATAGGACACCCACAGATACGCAGTATTTT	CASSYRTPTDTQYF
TRBV7-6	16	few	TRBD1	TRBJ2-2	TGTGCCAGCAGCTTTGCTTGGACAGGAAACACCGGGGAGCTGTTTTTT	CASSFAWTGNTGELFF
TRBV4-1	16	few	TRBD2	TRBJ2-7	TGCGCCAGCAGCTCACTCTTCGGACTAGGCGACTACGAGCAGTACTTC	CASSSLFGLGDYEQYF
TRBV28	15	once	TRBD2	TRBJ2-1	TGTGCCAGCAGTCCCGGGGGGGCATTTATCAATGAGCAGTTCTTC	CASSPGGAFINEQFF
TRBV7-9	17	NA	NA	TRBJ2-5	TGTGCCAGCAGCTTAGCGAGAGTCGCCGGGGGTAAAGAGACCCAGTACTTC	CASSLARVAGGKETQYF
TRBV18	15	few	NA	TRBJ1-3	TGTGCCAGCTCAAGTCTTCCGACAGAAGGAAACACCATATATTTT	CASSSLPTEGNTIYF
TRBV5-1	15	NA	TRBD1	TRBJ1-1	TGCGCCAGCAGCCCAGGACAGGGTGTGAACACTGAAGCTTTCTTT	CASSPGQGVNTEAFF
TRBV6-5	13	few	NA	TRBJ2-7	TGTGCCAGCAACGAGCGACAGACCTACGAGCAGTACTTC	CASNERQTYEQYF
TRBV5-1	15	NA	TRBD2	TRBJ2-5	TGCGCCAGCAGCTTGCTCTCGGGGGGGACAGAGACCCAGTACTTC	CASSLLSGGTETQYF
TRBV7-9	14	NA	NA	TRBJ1-2	TGTGCCAGCAGCTTTATAAGGGAGTGGAGGGGCTACACCTTC	CASSFIREWRGYTF
TRBV4-1	14	once	TRBD2	TRBJ2-3	TGCGCCAGCAGGACTAGCGGGTGGGCAGATACGCAGTATTTT	CASRTSGWADTQYF
TRBV19	13	NA	NA	TRBJ2-5	TGTGCCAGTAGGAAACAGCCCCAAGAGACCCAGTACTTC	CASRKQPQETQYF
TRBV19	15	NA	TRBD1	TRBJ1-5	TGTGCCAGTAGACCCCGGACAGGGGTCAATCAGCCCCAGCATTTT	CASRPRTGVNQPQHF
TRBV19	15	NA	NA	TRBJ2-7	TGTGCCAGTAGTACATTCCCAGGACAGACCTACGAGCAGTACTTC	CASSTFPGQTYEQYF
TRBV19	15	NA	NA	TRBJ2-1	TGTGCCAGTAGTGCCACAGGGAGCTCCTACAATGAGCAGTTCTTC	CASSATGSSYNEQFF
TRBV2	15	NA	TRBD1	TRBJ2-2	TGTGCCAGCAGATCCTTCACCGGGACAGAAAGGGAGCTGTTTTTT	CASRSFTGTERELFF
TRBV2	10	NA	NA	TRBJ2-3	TGTGCCAGCAGGAGGGATACGCAGTATTTT	CASRRDTQYF